The 6 T cell receptor beta chains given below trace back to one sample, sequenced in a study of OX40 agonist ivuxolimab in advanced cancers. Using immunoSEQ multiplex PCR, the repertoire was profiled, and TCRdb retains in-frame clones only, with some absent. The sample records 55,000 or so clones, 85% to 90% being singletons. This material consisted of CD4+ or CD8+ T cells sorted from blood, taken in a trial of the OX40 agonist ivuxolimab. The receptors originated from an adult with an advanced solid tumor such as melanoma, head and neck, liver or kidney cancer.

The chain couples TRBV21-1 to TRBJ2-7; the table's D call, TRBD2, was not checked against the DNA. TRBV21-1 is marked as a pseudogene. The CDR3 covers 15 residues. In DNA form, the CDR3 reads TGTGCCAGCAGCCCCCGTGTAGTAGCGGCCTACGAGCAGTACTTC. Amino acid sequence: CASSPRVVAAYEQYF.

This chain connects TRBV2 to TRBJ1-3, with 10 bases aligning to TRBD1. CDR1 is SNHLY and CDR2 is FYNNEI in the germline V gene. The CDR3 is 18 residues long. The J segment lost 0 bases and the V segment lost 3 bases, leaving 8 bases of the junction unmatched. The CDR3 DNA follows: TGTGCCAGCAGTGATTTTGGGACAGGGGCCGACTCTGGAAACACCATATATTTT. Translated: CASSDFGTGADSGNTIYF. Full variable domain (outside the CDR3, taken from reference TRBV2 and TRBJ1-3): EPEVTQTPSHQVTQMGQEVILRCVPISNHLYFYWYRQILGQKVEFLVSFYNNEISEKSEIFDDQFSVERPDGSNFTLKIRSTKLEDSAMYFCASSDFGTGADSGNTIYFGEGSWLTVV.

The chain has TRBV25-1 and TRBJ1-1; TRBD1 matches at 8 bases. Trimming removed 4 bases from V and 10 bases from J; junction bases left unmatched: 8. Per the germline V gene, CDR1 is MGHDK and CDR2 is SYGVNS. The CDR3 is 13 amino acids. This chain's CDR3 is CASSGITGGGAFF. The CDR3 bases are TGTGCCAGCAGTGGCATCACAGGGGGGGGAGCTTTCTTT.

The chain employs TRBV28 and TRBJ1-3, with 10 bases aligning to TRBD1. The CDR3 runs to 17 residues. V shed 7 bases, J shed 1 base, and the junction held 10 bases outside the gene matches. Germline CDR1 is MDHEN and CDR2 is SYDVKM. The chain's CDR3 is CASTPPGQGTSGNTIYF. CDR3 nucleotide sequence: TGTGCCAGCACCCCCCCGGGACAGGGGACTTCTGGAAACACCATATATTTT.

This clone was seen just once. The V call is TRBV6-4, the J call TRBJ1-4, with unresolved D. Germline CDR1 and CDR2: MRHNA and SNTAGT. Trimming took 4 bases from V and 7 from J, leaving 10 bases between them. This CDR3 is 13 amino acids long. CDR3 loop: CASSAGLGEKLFF. In DNA, the CDR3 is TGTGCCAGCAGTGCAGGCCTGGGTGAAAAACTGTTTTTT.

The J gene is TRBJ2-1, the V gene TRBV2, with TRBD2 matching 8 bases. The J segment lost 7 bases and the V segment lost 8 bases, leaving 10 bases of the junction unmatched. Germline loops: CDR1 SNHLY, CDR2 FYNNEI. The CDR3 is 14 residues long. CDR3 in amino acids: CASSAGGRTNEQFF. Written as DNA, the CDR3 is TGTGCCAGCTCGGCTGGCGGGAGGACGAATGAGCAGTTCTTC. The full variable domain, with the rest looked up from reference TRBV2 and TRBJ2-1, is EPEVTQTPSHQVTQMGQEVILRCVPISNHLYFYWYRQILGQKVEFLVSFYNNEISEKSEIFDDQFSVERPDGSNFTLKIRSTKLEDSAMYFCASSAGGRTNEQFFGPGTRLTVL.